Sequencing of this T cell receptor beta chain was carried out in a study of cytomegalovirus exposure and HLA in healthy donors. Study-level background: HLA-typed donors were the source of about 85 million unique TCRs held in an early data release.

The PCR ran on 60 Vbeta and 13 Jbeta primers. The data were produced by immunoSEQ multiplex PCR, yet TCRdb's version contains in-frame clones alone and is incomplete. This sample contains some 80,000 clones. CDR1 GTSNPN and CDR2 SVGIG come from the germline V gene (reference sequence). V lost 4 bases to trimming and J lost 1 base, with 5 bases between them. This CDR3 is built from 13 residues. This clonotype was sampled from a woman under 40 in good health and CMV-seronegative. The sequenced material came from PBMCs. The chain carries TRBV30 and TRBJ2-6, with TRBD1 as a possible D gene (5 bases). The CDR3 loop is CAWKGSGANVLTF. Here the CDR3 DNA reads TGTGCCTGGAAGGGGTCTGGGGCCAACGTCCTGACTTTC.